The 9 T cell receptor beta chains listed next were all sequenced from one sample in a study of T cells in localized non-small cell lung cancer. Measured with immunoSEQ multiplex PCR; TCRdb has only the in-frame clones, and not every one. The sample gives tens of thousands of clones, roughly 85% of which show up once; 18% is in the top ten. Here the sequenced sample was peripheral blood, taken before any cancer treatment. These TCRs come from a male donor aged 60 or over with stage III squamous cell lung carcinoma.

The genes are TRBV6-1 and TRBJ2-5; D gene unclear. V shed 5 bases and J shed 0 bases, with 4 bases lying between them. Germline V lookup: CDR1 MNHNS, CDR2 SASEGT. The CDR3 is 12 amino acids. CDR3 in amino acids: CASSKYQETQYF. DNA for the CDR3: TGTGCCAGCAGTAAGTACCAAGAGACCCAGTACTTC.

The V call is TRBV7-2, the J call TRBJ1-1; no reliable D call. Looked up from germline, CDR1 is SGHTA and CDR2 is FQGNSA. V lost 5 bases and J lost 6, with 13 bases in between. This CDR3 contains 13 residues. The CDR3 loop is CASSDRAGAEAFF. DNA of the CDR3: TGTGCCAGCAGCGACCGGGCTGGGGCTGAAGCTTTCTTT.

This chain links TRBV7-8 with TRBJ2-3, with 9 bases identical to TRBD2. V shed 4 bases and J 2 bases; nucleotides not matched to a gene: 10. This CDR3 spans 17 amino acids. CDR1 is SGHVS, CDR2 FQNEAQ, per germline. This CDR3 is CASSSTLAGAHTDTQYF. The CDR3 DNA sequence: TGTGCCAGCAGCTCTACATTAGCGGGGGCGCACACAGATACGCAGTATTTT.

J is TRBJ2-5 and V is TRBV5-1; TRBD2 agrees at 9 bases. There are 15 residues in the CDR3. V shed 1 base, J shed 5 bases, and the junction held 6 bases outside the gene matches. CDR1 is SGHRS, CDR2 YFSETQ, per germline. CDR3 sequence: CASSLSGTSWETQYF. The DNA of the CDR3 is TGCGCCAGCAGCTTGTCCGGGACTAGCTGGGAGACCCAGTACTTC.

This sequence joins TRBV25-1 and TRBJ1-1; 12 bases map to TRBD1. The CDR3 sequence is 16 residues long. Germline CDR1 and CDR2: MGHDK and SYGVNS. The V gene end was trimmed by 5 bases and the J gene end by 4 bases; junction bases not matched to a gene: 8. In DNA form, the CDR3 reads TGTGCCAGCAGTCCCCGTGGGGGACAGGGGGCCACTGAAGCTTTCTTT. This gives the protein CASSPRGGQGATEAFF.

The chain recombines TRBV5-1 with TRBJ1-1, with a weak D call TRBD1 (5 bases). V lost 6 bases, J lost 7 bases, and 19 bases lay in between. CDR3 size: 14 residues. Per germline, CDR1 SGHRS and CDR2 YFSETQ. In nucleotides, the CDR3 is TGCGCCAGCAAGCCCTGGGGCGGAAGCCTTGAAGCTTTCTTT. It encodes CASKPWGGSLEAFF.

This clone was detected only a few times. CDR3 protein: CASSLGGLGSEQYF. CDR3 DNA: TGCGCCAGCAGCTTGGGGGGACTAGGAAGCGAGCAGTACTTC. The rearrangement links TRBV5-1 to TRBJ2-7; TRBD2 matches 8 bases. Germline CDR1 SGHRS, CDR2 YFSETQ. The CDR3 is 14 residues long. V lost 0 bases, J lost 6 bases, and 5 bases stayed unmatched.

With regard to this clone: A read error may account for a junction end that differs from germline. The CDR3 DNA sequence: TGTGCCAGCAGCCCAAACCCCGGGACAGCTAACGAAAAACTGTTTTTT. Its translation: CASSPNPGTANEKLFF. The rearrangement links TRBV7-9 to TRBJ1-4, with TRBD1 identical over 7 bases. The germline CDR1 and CDR2 sequences are SEHNR and FQNEAQ (reference sequence). There are 16 residues in the CDR3.

The CDR3 here is CASSLGQTSGYNEQFF. CDR3 DNA sequence: TGCGCCAGCAGCTTGGGCCAAACTAGCGGTTACAATGAGCAGTTCTTC. The genes are TRBV5-1 and TRBJ2-1; TRBD2 matches 8 bases. Looked up from germline, CDR1 is SGHRS and CDR2 is YFSETQ. This CDR3 is 16 amino acids long. J lost 4 bases, V lost 0 bases, and 6 bases had no gene match.